This TCR beta chain was identified during a study of PD-L1 blockade in urothelial cancer. This clone appeared a few times. The antigen remains unidentified. The investigators introduced synthetic TCR analog templates into each PCR as spikes. The protocol was immunoSEQ multiplex PCR, while the TCRdb copy is restricted to in-frame clones and leaves out a portion. The table has just over 35,000 clones, approximately 34% seen once. The CDR3 covers 13 residues. V was clipped by 5 bases and J by 1 base, with 9 bases between them. The study enrolled patients with locally advanced or metastatic urothelial carcinoma. General observations from the study: Durable benefit was linked to greater 3-week expansion of tumor-associated blood clones.

The V gene is TRBV7-1, the J gene TRBJ2-7; D not resolved. TRBV7-1 belongs to the ORF category, with a function that is uncertain. Sequences were derived from tumor tissue, sampled before atezolizumab (anti-PD-L1) treatment. The TCR sequence derives from a man in his 60s with urothelial cancer. The CDR3 DNA reads as TGTGCCAGCAGCCCCTACGGATCCTACGAGCAGTACTTC. Translated, it gives CASSPYGSYEQYF.